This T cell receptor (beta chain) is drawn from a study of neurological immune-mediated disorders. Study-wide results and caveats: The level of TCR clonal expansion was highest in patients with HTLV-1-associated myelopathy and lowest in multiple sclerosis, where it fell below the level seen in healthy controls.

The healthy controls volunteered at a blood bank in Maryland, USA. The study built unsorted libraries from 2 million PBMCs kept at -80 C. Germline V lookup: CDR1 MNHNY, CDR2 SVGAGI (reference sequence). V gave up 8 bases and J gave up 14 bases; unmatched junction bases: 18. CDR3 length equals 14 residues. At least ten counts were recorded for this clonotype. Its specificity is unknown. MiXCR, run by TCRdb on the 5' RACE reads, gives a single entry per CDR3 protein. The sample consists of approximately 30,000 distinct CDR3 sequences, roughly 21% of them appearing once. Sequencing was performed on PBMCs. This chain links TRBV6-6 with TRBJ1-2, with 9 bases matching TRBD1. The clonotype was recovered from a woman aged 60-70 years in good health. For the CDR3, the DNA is TGTGCCAGCGCCACACCCCCGGGACAGGGATTGCGGACCTTC. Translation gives CASATPPGQGLRTF.